The source of this T cell receptor (beta chain) is a study of Ad26.COV2.S vaccination and SARS-CoV-2 variants. The study, taken as a whole, reports: Vaccine recipients and placebo recipients showed similar non-spike TCR breadth. Substantial breadth was reported for post-vaccination spike-specific CD8+ and CD4+ T cells.

Measured with immunoSEQ multiplex PCR; TCRdb has only the in-frame clones, and not every one. This table holds about 350,000 clones, just over 90% found once. As concerns this clone: Its antigen remains unknown.

Trimming pared 7 bases from V and 7 bases from J, leaving 19 bases between. Germline loops: CDR1 SNHLY, CDR2 FYNNEI. The CDR3 covers 14 residues. This sequence was found in a human donor who had recovered from COVID-19. The chain uses TRBV2 and TRBJ1-2; D is unclear. Material: peripheral blood, obtained after recovery from COVID-19. The DNA for the CDR3 is TGTGCCAGCAACCCCTCACTGTCCTTCGGTGGCTACACCTTC. Translating gives CASNPSLSFGGYTF. Based on the CDR3 plus reference TRBV2 and TRBJ1-2, the full variable domain is EPEVTQTPSHQVTQMGQEVILRCVPISNHLYFYWYRQILGQKVEFLVSFYNNEISEKSEIFDDQFSVERPDGSNFTLKIRSTKLEDSAMYFCASNPSLSFGGYTFGSGTRLTVV.